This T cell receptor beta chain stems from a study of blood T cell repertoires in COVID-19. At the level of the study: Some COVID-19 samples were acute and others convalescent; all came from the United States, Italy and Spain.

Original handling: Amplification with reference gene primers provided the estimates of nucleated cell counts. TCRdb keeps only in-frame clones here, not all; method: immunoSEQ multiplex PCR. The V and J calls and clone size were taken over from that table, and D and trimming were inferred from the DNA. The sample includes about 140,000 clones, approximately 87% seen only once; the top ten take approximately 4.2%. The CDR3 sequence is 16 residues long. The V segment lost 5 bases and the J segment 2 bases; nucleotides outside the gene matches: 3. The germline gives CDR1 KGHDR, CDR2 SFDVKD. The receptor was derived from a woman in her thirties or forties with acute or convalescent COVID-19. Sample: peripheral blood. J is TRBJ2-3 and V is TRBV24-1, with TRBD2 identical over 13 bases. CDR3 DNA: TGTGCCACCAGTGGGGGACTAGCGGGATTCACAGATACGCAGTATTTT. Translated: CATSGGLAGFTDTQYF.